This T cell receptor (beta chain) was recorded in a study of Ad26.COV2.S vaccination and SARS-CoV-2 variants. Study-wide points: Across vaccine and placebo recipients, the breadth of non-spike TCRs was similar. Placebo recipients trailed vaccine recipients in spike-specific TCR breadth.

The repertoire was sequenced with immunoSEQ multiplex PCR; TCRdb's copy has only in-frame clones and lacks some. The sample holds over 400,000 clones, about 90% seen once. Trimming removed 2 bases at V and 2 bases at J, with 11 bases between. Germline CDR1 SGHDT, CDR2 YYEEEE. This CDR3 is 14 amino acids long. A remark on this clone: The antigen remains unidentified.

Treatment given: 15 to 20 received Ad26.COV2.S at low or high dose, single or two shots; roughly 5 received placebo; per-sample allocation not given. Day 63 after the first injection of vaccine or placebo was the sampling time. The V gene is TRBV5-6, the J gene TRBJ2-7; D is unresolved. The material was peripheral blood, obtained in a trial of Ad26.COV2.S vaccine versus placebo. This clonotype was sampled from a person between 18 and 65 years old who received the Ad26.COV2.S COVID-19 vaccine or a placebo. CDR3 residues: CASSLSAVTYEQYF. CDR3 nucleotide sequence: TGTGCCAGCAGCTTATCGGCGGTAACCTACGAGCAGTACTTC.